This record looks at one T cell receptor beta chain sequence and its context. No antigen is known for it. Per-nucleotide qualities are absent, and no much larger clonotype sits a single base away. TCRbeta CDR3 regions were amplified from genomic DNA by means of the immunoSEQ Assay, a bias-controlled multiplex PCR. For the original study's pipeline: The number of nucleated cells in each sample was estimated from the amplification of reference gene primers within the assay. To quantify the absolute abundance of each unique TCRbeta CDR3 rearrangement, sequence reads were collapsed and filtered. Productive Simpson clonality was computed per sample as the square root of Simpson's diversity index over productive rearrangements. This immuneACCESS table, as held by TCRdb, lists in-frame sequences with V and J called but not all clones. Of the missing ones, under half trace to an unresolved V gene in checked studies; the others have no known cause. That table furnishes V, J and clone size, whereas the DNA furnished D and trimming. A total of over 200,000 clones appear in this sample, roughly 90% of them only once. The top ten clones comprise less than 3.5% of the sample.

This sample is drawn from a study of blood T cell repertoires in COVID-19 (dated by TCRdb to about 2020). Background on the whole study: Collaborator samples came from the United States, Italy and Spain and covered acute and convalescent phases of COVID-19. The prospective study material was composed of cDNA or gDNA derived from T cells, B-cell-depleted T cells, or PBMCs. Deeply sampled blood TCRbeta repertoires from subjects exposed to, actively infected with, or recovered from COVID-19 were included in the dataset. The repertoires were made available in a free public database intended to serve as a resource for research on the immune response to SARS-CoV-2. Samples were obtained from the ongoing ImmuneRACE study (first 160 participants) and from 1,200 or so subjects provided by 6 global collaborators. A de-identified subject ID, COVID-19 status, age in years and sex were almost always included in the sample metadata. Where available, HLA class I and class II types were obtained from metadata supplied by the sample provider rather than from assay-based typing. General conclusions and limits of the study: Clinical and demographic metadata were provided uncurated, with the amount varying by source and participant.

Each collaborating institution followed its own protocols to collect whole blood in K2EDTA tubes. For TCRbeta analysis, collaborators shipped samples as frozen whole blood, isolated PBMCs, or DNA extracted from either of those sample types. The sequence was obtained from a woman aged 60-75 years with acute or convalescent COVID-19. The sample comprised peripheral blood.

The CDR3 loop reads CASSIAPTGTKNIQYF. The nucleotide sequence reads TGTGCCAGTAGTATAGCCCCGACAGGGACCAAAAACATTCAGTACTTC. This chain joins TRBV19 to TRBJ2-4; 7 bases in the middle match TRBD1. CDR1 and CDR2 are read off the germline V gene (reference sequence) as LNHDA and SQIVND. From the cysteine through the phenylalanine, the CDR3 covers 16 amino acids. Solely the CDR3 DNA is kept, with 48 bases framed from the first base. Compared with germline, V lacks 1 base and J lacks 2 bases; bases without a gene match: 5.